This T cell receptor beta chain was captured in a study of cytomegalovirus exposure and HLA in healthy donors. Study as a whole: HLA-typed donors contributed 65 million to 85 million unique TCRs, which were held in an early data release. Study-level points and caveats: Reportedly, TCR beta sequences accurately predicted HLA-A and HLA-B alleles in most subjects. The authors listed 150 to 200 TCR beta chains as cytomegalovirus-associated.

V lost 4 bases, J lost 2 bases, and 5 bases stayed unmatched. The germline V gene has CDR1 SGHRS and CDR2 YFSETQ. The CDR3 has 15 amino acids. With 60 Vbeta and 13 Jbeta primers, the PCR was carried out. This table comes from immunoSEQ multiplex PCR, and its TCRdb copy is limited to in-frame clones, with some not included. This table has some 67,000 clones, approximately 71% appearing once. With respect to this clone: Its antigen is not known.

The source of this sequence is a man aged 55-75 years in good health and CMV-seropositive. V gene TRBV5-1 combines with J gene TRBJ2-2; 7 bases line up with TRBD1. Sequenced: PBMCs. The CDR3 nucleotides are TGCGCCAGCAGCATTGACAGGGACAACACCGGGGAGCTGTTTTTT. Protein sequence: CASSIDRDNTGELFF.